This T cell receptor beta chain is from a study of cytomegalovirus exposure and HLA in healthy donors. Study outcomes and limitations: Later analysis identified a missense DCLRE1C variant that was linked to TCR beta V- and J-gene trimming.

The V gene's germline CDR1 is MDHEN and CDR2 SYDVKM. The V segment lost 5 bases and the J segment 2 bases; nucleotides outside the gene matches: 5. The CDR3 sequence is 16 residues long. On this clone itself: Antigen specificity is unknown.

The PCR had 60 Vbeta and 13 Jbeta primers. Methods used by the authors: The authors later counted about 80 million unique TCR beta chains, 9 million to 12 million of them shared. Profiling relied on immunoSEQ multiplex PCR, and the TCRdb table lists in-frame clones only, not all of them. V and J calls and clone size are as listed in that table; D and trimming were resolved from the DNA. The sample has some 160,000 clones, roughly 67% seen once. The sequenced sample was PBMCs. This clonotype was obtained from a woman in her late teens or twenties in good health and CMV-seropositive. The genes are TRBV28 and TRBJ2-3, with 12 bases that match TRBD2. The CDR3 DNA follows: TGTGCCAGCAGTCGGACTAGCGGGGCGCCCACAGATACGCAGTATTTT. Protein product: CASSRTSGAPTDTQYF.